The rows below give T cell receptor beta chains drawn from one sample of a study of blood T cells in healthy people across ages. One entry per CDR3 protein, called by TCRdb with MiXCR from the 5' RACE reads. The data contain about a million distinct CDR3 sequences, under 40% of them singletons. Material: blood. Every receptor here comes from a man between 18 and 35 years old in good health. CDR3s include the opening cysteine and the closing phenylalanine or tryptophan. The order of the fields is clone size, D gene, V gene, J gene, CDR3 DNA, CDR3 protein. A D gene is named only where the DNA matches it firmly. Some rows have no size entry. The others give once, few or many, or a class for an expanded clone.

-,TRBD2,TRBV5-1,TRBJ2-1,TGCGCCAGCAGCCGCGATAGCGGGAGACCCTACAATGAGCAGTTCTTC,CASSRDSGRPYNEQFF
few,TRBD1,TRBV4-3,TRBJ1-2,TGCGCCAGCAGCCAAGATGTAGGGACAGAGTATGGCTACACCTTC,CASSQDVGTEYGYTF
many,TRBD1,TRBV12-3/TRBV12-4,TRBJ1-2,TGTGCCAGCAGTCCTGGAGACAGGGTCTATGGCTACACCTTC,CASSPGDRVYGYTF
-,TRBD2,TRBV27,TRBJ2-3,TGTGCCAGCAGTTCCCACCGGACTAGATATACAGATACGCAGTATTTT,CASSSHRTRYTDTQYF
-,-,TRBV6-4,TRBJ2-1,TGTGCCAGCAGTTTGAGCTCCTACAATGGGCAGTTCTTC,CASSLSSYNGQFF
-,-,TRBV4-2,TRBJ2-1,TGTGCCAGCAGCCAAGTTACGGACTCCTACAATGAGCAGTTCTTC,CASSQVTDSYNEQFF
-,-,TRBV12-3/TRBV12-4,TRBJ1-5,TGTGCCAGCGTGAAGGGAGGTCAGCCCCAGCATTTT,CASVKGGQPQHF
few,-,TRBV6-2/TRBV6-3,TRBJ2-5,TGTGCCAGCATTTACTCAATCTCGGCAGAAGAGACCCAGTACTTC,CASIYSISAEETQYF
-,-,TRBV3-1,TRBJ2-2,TGTGCCAGCAGCCAAGGAAGGACAAAGACCGGGGAGCTGTTTTTT,CASSQGRTKTGELFF
-,-,TRBV7-2,TRBJ1-2,TGTGCCAGCAGCTTAAGTCTGGGGGCGAGTGGCTACACCTTC,CASSLSLGASGYTF
few,TRBD2,TRBV20-1,TRBJ2-1,TGCAGTGCCAAAAGAGCGGGGAATGAGCAGTTCTTC,CSAKRAGNEQFF
few,-,TRBV5-1,TRBJ1-2,TGCGCCAGCAGCTTGGATATTCCCGACAGGACTACCTCTAACTATGGCTACACCTTC,CASSLDIPDRTTSNYGYTF
-,-,TRBV7-9,TRBJ2-7,TGTGCCAGCAGCCAACAGGAGTTACCCTACAATGAGCAGTACTTC,CASSQQELPYNEQYF
few,-,TRBV5-1,TRBJ1-2,TGCGCCAGCAGCTGGATTGGAGGCGGAAGTTATGGCTACACCTTC,CASSWIGGGSYGYTF
-,-,TRBV5-1,TRBJ2-3,TGCGCCAGCAGCTCACAGGGAATTGCAGATACGCAGTATTTT,CASSSQGIADTQYF
-,-,TRBV4-2,TRBJ2-5,TGTGCCAGCAGCCCCGGGTCCGGGATTCAAGAGACCCAGTACTTC,CASSPGSGIQETQYF
-,-,TRBV12-3/TRBV12-4,TRBJ2-7,TGTGCAACAGGACGGGGTTACGAGCAGTACTTC,CATGRGYEQYF
-,-,TRBV20-1,TRBJ2-1,TGCAGTGCTTCGGGACTCCCAAAGCCCGGAGAGGGGGCGATGAGCAATGAGCAGTTCTTC,CSASGLPKPGEGAMSNEQFF
-,TRBD2,TRBV9,TRBJ2-2,TGTGCCAGCAGCGTAAGCGGGACCACCGGGGAGCTGTTTTTT,CASSVSGTTGELFF
few,-,TRBV15,TRBJ2-1,TGTGCCATCGCAAGGGGGACCTCCTACAATGAGCAGTTCTTC,CAIARGTSYNEQFF
-,-,TRBV12-3/TRBV12-4,TRBJ2-3,TGTGCCAGCAGTTCGGGGTCCCGACCTAGCACAGATACGCAGTATTTT,CASSSGSRPSTDTQYF
-,-,TRBV3-1,TRBJ2-7,TGTGCCAGCAGCAAAGGGGCCTACGAGCAGTACTTC,CASSKGAYEQYF
few,-,TRBV9,TRBJ1-2,TGTGCCAGCAGCGTATTGAAAACAGGAAAGGCTCGCTACACCTTC,CASSVLKTGKARYTF
-,-,TRBV29-1,TRBJ2-7,TGCAGCGTTCGGATCGGAGGGTCCCCGGTTTCCGAGCAGTACTTC,CSVRIGGSPVSEQYF
many,TRBD2,TRBV5-6,TRBJ2-1,TGTGCCAGCAGCTTGGTCAAGCGGGGGGGCAATGAGCAGTTCTTC,CASSLVKRGGNEQFF
many,-,TRBV12-3/TRBV12-4,TRBJ2-7,TGTGCCAGCAGCTACCGCGCAGGGTTGGGCGAGCAGTACTTC,CASSYRAGLGEQYF
-,-,TRBV6-1,TRBJ2-7,TGTGCCACCCTCACCGGGAGCGTACCCTACGAGCAGTACTTC,CATLTGSVPYEQYF
-,TRBD2,TRBV7-8,TRBJ2-1,TGTGCCAGCAGCTCACGTTCCGGGACTAGCGGGGTGCATGAGCAGTTCTTC,CASSSRSGTSGVHEQFF
-,-,TRBV5-5,TRBJ2-5,TGTGCCAGCAGCCCCCCCGCCCCCCAAGAGACCCAGTACTTC,CASSPPAPQETQYF
-,TRBD1,TRBV13,TRBJ2-3,TGTGCCTCTCAGACAGGGCCCCTCCTCACAGATACGCAGTATTTT,CASQTGPLLTDTQYF
few,-,TRBV11-2,TRBJ1-4,TGTGCCAGCAGTGAAAGGGGTGAAAAACTGTTTTTT,CASSERGEKLFF
few,TRBD1,TRBV5-1,TRBJ2-1,TGCGCCAGCAGCCACCAGGGGGACAATGAGCAGTTCTTC,CASSHQGDNEQFF
-,TRBD2,TRBV4-1,TRBJ2-5,TGCGCCAGCAGCCAAGACGAGCGGGGGGATTTTGAGACCCAGTACTTC,CASSQDERGDFETQYF
few,-,TRBV12-3/TRBV12-4,TRBJ1-1,TGTGCCAGCAGTTTACTCGGTCAGGTCACTGAAGCTTTCTTT,CASSLLGQVTEAFF
few,-,TRBV5-1,TRBJ1-1,TGCGCCAGCAGCGGCGGGGGGACGGGCACTGAAGCTTTCTTT,CASSGGGTGTEAFF
-,-,TRBV20-1,TRBJ1-2,TGCAGTGCTAGAACTACCGGGACACCCTATGGTAGCTACACCTTC,CSARTTGTPYGSYTF
-,-,TRBV6-2/TRBV6-3,TRBJ2-1,TGTGCCAGCAGTTACTCGGACATCAACAATGAGCAGTTCTTC,CASSYSDINNEQFF
-,TRBD1,TRBV29-1,TRBJ1-1,TGCAGCGTTGAAGGCCAGGGGGCTATAGGAGCTTTCTTT,CSVEGQGAIGAFF
-,-,TRBV7-2,TRBJ2-7,TGTGCCAGCAGCCCATTGAGCGAGCAGTACTTC,CASSPLSEQYF
-,-,TRBV6-5,TRBJ1-2,TGTGCCAGCAGTCGGGGACTGGACGCCGGCTACACCTTC,CASSRGLDAGYTF
-,-,TRBV3-1,TRBJ2-5,TGTGCCAGCAGCCAAGGGGCCTTAGAGGAGCAGTACTTC,CASSQGALEEQYF
few,-,TRBV4-2,TRBJ1-5,TGTGCCAGCAGCCAATTTCTGATTATAGGAGTTCAGCCCCAGCATTTT,CASSQFLIIGVQPQHF
-,TRBD2,TRBV20-1,TRBJ2-5,TGCAGTGCTATAGCGGGGGGACAAGAGACCCAGTACTTC,CSAIAGGQETQYF
-,-,TRBV13,TRBJ1-1,TGTGCCAGCAGCTTAGGCCTACAGGATATAATGAACACTGAAGTTTTCTTT,CASSLGLQDIMNTEVFF
many,-,TRBV6-2/TRBV6-3,TRBJ2-1,TGTGCCAGCAGTTACAAGGTGGGAAATGAGCAGTTCTTC,CASSYKVGNEQFF
-,-,TRBV2,TRBJ2-2,TGTGCTACGTCCGGGACAACTCACACCGGGGAGCTGTTTTTT,CATSGTTHTGELFF
-,-,TRBV20-1,TRBJ1-6,TGCAGTGCTGTCACAGGGTCAAATTCACCTCCCCACTTT,CSAVTGSNSPPHF
few,TRBD2,TRBV14,TRBJ2-3,TGTGCCAGCAGCCGATATAGCGGGGCTAGCACAGATACGCAGTATTTT,CASSRYSGASTDTQYF
-,-,TRBV28,TRBJ2-7,TGTGCCAGCAGTCATCAGGGCTACGAGCAGTACTTC,CASSHQGYEQYF
-,-,TRBV4-1,TRBJ2-4,TGCGCCAGCAGCCAAGAATCCCAAGGCAGGAACATTCAGTACTTC,CASSQESQGRNIQYF
-,TRBD1,TRBV25-1,TRBJ2-5,TGTGCCAGCAGTGATGGACAGGGTTTAGAGACCCAGTACTTC,CASSDGQGLETQYF
few,-,TRBV24-1,TRBJ1-5,TGTGCCACCAGGGGGGAAGGCAATCAGCCCCAGCATTTT,CATRGEGNQPQHF
-,-,TRBV9,TRBJ2-1,TGTGCCAGCAGCGTAAAATCGCGCGGAGGGAACTCCTACAATGAGCAGTTCTTC,CASSVKSRGGNSYNEQFF
-,-,TRBV30,TRBJ2-4,TGTGCCTGGAGTGGGTGGTTAGCCAAAAACATTCAGTACTTC,CAWSGWLAKNIQYF
-,-,TRBV15,TRBJ1-1,TGTGCCACCAGCAGAGACGTCCAACGAAACACTGAAGCTTTCTTT,CATSRDVQRNTEAFF
few,TRBD1,TRBV29-1,TRBJ1-2,TGCAGCGTTGCAAGACAGGGGAGAAGCTACACCTTC,CSVARQGRSYTF
-,-,TRBV4-3,TRBJ2-7,TGCGCCAGCAGCCTTGCCGAGACAGGACCCTACGAGCAGTACTTC,CASSLAETGPYEQYF
-,TRBD1,TRBV5-1,TRBJ2-7,TGCGCCAGCAGCACAGCCTCGGGGACAGGGTTCTACGAGCAGTACTTC,CASSTASGTGFYEQYF
-,-,TRBV7-2,TRBJ2-5,TGTGCCAGCAGCTTAGTAGGAGGGAAAGGAGAGACCCAGTACTTC,CASSLVGGKGETQYF
-,-,TRBV20-1,TRBJ1-1,TGCAGTGCTTCACGAGGCGCAAGCACTGAAGCTTTCTTT,CSASRGASTEAFF